This T cell receptor beta chain is drawn from a study of blood T cell repertoires in COVID-19. Whole-study context: T cells, B-cell-depleted T cells, or PBMCs supplied cDNA or gDNA.

V dropped 1 base and J dropped 7; count of bases not matched to a gene: 15. Germline lookup yields CDR1 SGHTA and CDR2 FQGTGA. This CDR3 has 19 residues. The repertoire was sequenced with immunoSEQ multiplex PCR; TCRdb's copy has only in-frame clones and lacks some. This sample has 90,000 to 120,000 clones, with approximately 85% found just once. The origin of this receptor is a man aged 55 to 70 with acute or convalescent COVID-19. The specimen sequenced was peripheral blood. This chain uses TRBV7-3 with TRBJ1-4; TRBD1 matches 10 bases. The CDR3 DNA sequence: TGTGCCAGCAGCTTAAACGGGACAGGGGCGGTCGGATCGAGTGAAAAACTGTTTTTT. Encoded protein: CASSLNGTGAVGSSEKLFF.